This T cell receptor (beta chain) was sequenced during a study of breast tumors, draining lymph nodes, adjacent tissues. Points from the study as a whole: Tumor T cell lymph node origin was a supported hypothesis, not proven. Findings are consistent with lymph node origin and intratumoral expansion of most tumor T cells. Tumors had less TCR diversity than lymph nodes, more than nontumor tissue.

This clonotype occurred many times. Its specificity is unknown. A single record per CDR3 protein comes from TCRdb applying MiXCR to the multiplex PCR reads. The repertoire holds 150,000 or so distinct CDR3 sequences, with 33% as singletons. The lymph nodes were axillary draining lymph nodes from breast cancer patients. From germline, CDR1 is MNHEY and CDR2 SMNVEV (reference sequence). The CDR3 covers 14 residues. V was clipped by 3 bases and J by 3 bases, with 9 bases between them. The receptor's source is a female donor with breast cancer. Some clones in this sample may be carry-over from other donors' samples. The sample taken for sequencing was axillary lymph node tissue. The genes are TRBV27 and TRBJ2-1; possibly TRBD1 or TRBD2 for D (5 bases each). CDR3 in DNA: TGTGCCAGCAGTTTTCAGGGACGCTACAATGAGCAGTTCTTC. Translated, it gives CASSFQGRYNEQFF.